This TCR beta chain was captured by sequencing in a study of blood T cell repertoires in COVID-19. Across the whole study: Italy, Spain and the United States were the sources of the convalescent and acute COVID-19 samples. Sample material is recorded as cDNA or gDNA derived from T cells, B-cell-depleted T cells, or PBMCs.

In the source study's methods: Reference gene primer amplification in the assay estimated nucleated cell counts. Sequenced by immunoSEQ multiplex PCR; TCRdb stores in-frame clones only, minus some. For V, J and clone size, that table is used; D and trimming come from the DNA. The sample lists about 190,000 clones, around four fifths occurring once. The CDR3 length is 11 residues. The ends were cut back, 6 bases at V and 2 bases at J, with 4 bases in the middle. Germline assignment: CDR1 MDHEN and CDR2 SYDVKM. This receptor was identified in a woman older than 75 with active or convalescent COVID-19. V gene TRBV28 combines with J gene TRBJ1-1; no firm D call. The sequenced material came from peripheral blood. The CDR3: CASRQNTEAFF. Here the CDR3 DNA reads TGTGCCAGCAGACAAAACACTGAAGCTTTCTTT.